Reported below is one T cell receptor (beta chain). As yet, its antigen is unknown. The data belong to a study of T cell repertoires in cytomegalovirus infection. Overall study context: A matching HLA type, together with CMV infection, was signaled by public TCR beta signatures. Study-level results: There were carriers of CMV plus the relevant HLA, and cumulative public TCR beta family frequency identified them. HLA-C-restricted CMV clonotypes gave the most frequent clonotype in two of eight donors.

V lost 1 base and J lost 11, with 11 bases in between. The CDR3 length is 12 residues. The germline V gene has CDR1 SGHAT and CDR2 FQNNGV. In TCRdb, the reads were re-called with MiXCR into one record per CDR3 protein. This sample has more than 65,000 distinct CDR3 sequences, with 45% to 50% found just once. The chain is built from TRBV11-2 and TRBJ1-1; D unclear. The specimen was CD8+ T cells from cultured PBMCs, collected from culture after CMV antigen stimulation. This TCR derives from a human donor in good health (CMV status not recorded). Some clones in this sample may be carry-over from other donors' samples. DNA for the CDR3: TGTGCCAGCAGCTTAGGTACTCCTGGTGCTTTCTTT. Translated: CASSLGTPGAFF.